This TCR beta chain was sequenced in a study of cytomegalovirus exposure and HLA in healthy donors. V lost 1 base, J lost 5 bases, and 14 bases lay in between. Germline V gene data show CDR1 as PRHDT and CDR2 as FYEKMQ (reference sequence). The CDR3 loop spans 15 amino acids. Vbeta (60) and Jbeta (13) primers were used in the PCR. TCRdb's table, derived via immunoSEQ multiplex PCR, lists solely in-frame clones and lacks some. This sample has roughly 200,000 clones, with nearly 80% found just once. The sequence derives from a female donor in good health and CMV-seronegative. This chain joins TRBV13 and TRBJ2-5; D possibly corresponds to TRBD2 (7 bases). What was sequenced was PBMCs. The CDR3 DNA is TGTGCCAGCAGCTTAGTAGGGGGGGCTCGGGAGACCCAGTACTTC. Its translation: CASSLVGGARETQYF.